What follows describes a single TCR beta chain. The antigen remains undetermined. The source of the sample is a study of shared clonotypes between healthy human individuals. The CDR3 covers 18 residues. Germline V gives CDR1 LGHNA, CDR2 YSLEER. The V segment lost 7 bases and the J segment 0 bases; nucleotides outside the gene matches: 17. Here immunoSEQ multiplex PCR was the method, and the copy in TCRdb shows in-frame clones only, minus some. The table lists some 2,000,000 clones, 95% of them singletons, with 0.1% to 0.15% in the top ten. Overall study results and limits: The study found lower generation probabilities in non-shared clonotypes than in those shared by all four donors.

The sequenced material came from naive CD4+ T cells sorted from blood. Subset indicated: CD45RA+ positively selected. The source is a man aged 18 to 35 in good health. J is TRBJ2-7 and V is TRBV4-3; 8 nucleotides agree with TRBD1. The CDR3 spells CASMPKGTGYSSSYEQYF. As DNA, the CDR3 is TGCGCCAGCATGCCAAAGGGGACAGGTTACTCCAGCTCCTACGAGCAGTACTTC.